This T cell receptor beta chain was sequenced during a study of a mutant IDH1 vaccine in newly diagnosed glioma. The overall study: Therapy received beforehand was radiotherapy, temozolomide, or both, with most patients given both. Study-level results: There seemed to be no relation between pseudoprogression and changes in top peripheral T cell clonotypes.

The CDR3 loop spans 16 amino acids. Germline V lookup: CDR1 KGHSH, CDR2 LQKENI. After removal of 3 bases from V and 5 bases from J, the junction contained 6 bases not matched to a gene. Produced via immunoSEQ multiplex PCR; TCRdb's table is partial and in-frame only. The table shows about 59,000 clones, with around 92% occurring only once. Time point noted: baseline, week 1 (first vaccination visit). Sample treatment: pre-vaccination baseline after standard-of-care therapy. As to this clone: Its antigen is unidentified.

The TCR originated in a man aged 45-60 years with glioma. The starting material was PBMCs, obtained from a glioma patient treated with radiotherapy, temozolomide or both. The chain carries TRBV18 and TRBJ1-6, with 8 bases fitting TRBD1. In DNA, the CDR3 is TGTGCCAGCTCACCCCAGGGGGCCGCGGATAATTCACCCCTCCACTTT. It encodes CASSPQGAADNSPLHF. The full variable domain, in which reference TRBV18 and TRBJ1-6 provide the parts outside the CDR3, is NAGVMQNPRHLVRRRGQEARLRCSPMKGHSHVYWYRQLPEEGLKFMVYLQKENIIDESGMPKERFSAEFPKEGPSILRIQQVVRGDSAAYFCASSPQGAADNSPLHFGNGTRLTVT.